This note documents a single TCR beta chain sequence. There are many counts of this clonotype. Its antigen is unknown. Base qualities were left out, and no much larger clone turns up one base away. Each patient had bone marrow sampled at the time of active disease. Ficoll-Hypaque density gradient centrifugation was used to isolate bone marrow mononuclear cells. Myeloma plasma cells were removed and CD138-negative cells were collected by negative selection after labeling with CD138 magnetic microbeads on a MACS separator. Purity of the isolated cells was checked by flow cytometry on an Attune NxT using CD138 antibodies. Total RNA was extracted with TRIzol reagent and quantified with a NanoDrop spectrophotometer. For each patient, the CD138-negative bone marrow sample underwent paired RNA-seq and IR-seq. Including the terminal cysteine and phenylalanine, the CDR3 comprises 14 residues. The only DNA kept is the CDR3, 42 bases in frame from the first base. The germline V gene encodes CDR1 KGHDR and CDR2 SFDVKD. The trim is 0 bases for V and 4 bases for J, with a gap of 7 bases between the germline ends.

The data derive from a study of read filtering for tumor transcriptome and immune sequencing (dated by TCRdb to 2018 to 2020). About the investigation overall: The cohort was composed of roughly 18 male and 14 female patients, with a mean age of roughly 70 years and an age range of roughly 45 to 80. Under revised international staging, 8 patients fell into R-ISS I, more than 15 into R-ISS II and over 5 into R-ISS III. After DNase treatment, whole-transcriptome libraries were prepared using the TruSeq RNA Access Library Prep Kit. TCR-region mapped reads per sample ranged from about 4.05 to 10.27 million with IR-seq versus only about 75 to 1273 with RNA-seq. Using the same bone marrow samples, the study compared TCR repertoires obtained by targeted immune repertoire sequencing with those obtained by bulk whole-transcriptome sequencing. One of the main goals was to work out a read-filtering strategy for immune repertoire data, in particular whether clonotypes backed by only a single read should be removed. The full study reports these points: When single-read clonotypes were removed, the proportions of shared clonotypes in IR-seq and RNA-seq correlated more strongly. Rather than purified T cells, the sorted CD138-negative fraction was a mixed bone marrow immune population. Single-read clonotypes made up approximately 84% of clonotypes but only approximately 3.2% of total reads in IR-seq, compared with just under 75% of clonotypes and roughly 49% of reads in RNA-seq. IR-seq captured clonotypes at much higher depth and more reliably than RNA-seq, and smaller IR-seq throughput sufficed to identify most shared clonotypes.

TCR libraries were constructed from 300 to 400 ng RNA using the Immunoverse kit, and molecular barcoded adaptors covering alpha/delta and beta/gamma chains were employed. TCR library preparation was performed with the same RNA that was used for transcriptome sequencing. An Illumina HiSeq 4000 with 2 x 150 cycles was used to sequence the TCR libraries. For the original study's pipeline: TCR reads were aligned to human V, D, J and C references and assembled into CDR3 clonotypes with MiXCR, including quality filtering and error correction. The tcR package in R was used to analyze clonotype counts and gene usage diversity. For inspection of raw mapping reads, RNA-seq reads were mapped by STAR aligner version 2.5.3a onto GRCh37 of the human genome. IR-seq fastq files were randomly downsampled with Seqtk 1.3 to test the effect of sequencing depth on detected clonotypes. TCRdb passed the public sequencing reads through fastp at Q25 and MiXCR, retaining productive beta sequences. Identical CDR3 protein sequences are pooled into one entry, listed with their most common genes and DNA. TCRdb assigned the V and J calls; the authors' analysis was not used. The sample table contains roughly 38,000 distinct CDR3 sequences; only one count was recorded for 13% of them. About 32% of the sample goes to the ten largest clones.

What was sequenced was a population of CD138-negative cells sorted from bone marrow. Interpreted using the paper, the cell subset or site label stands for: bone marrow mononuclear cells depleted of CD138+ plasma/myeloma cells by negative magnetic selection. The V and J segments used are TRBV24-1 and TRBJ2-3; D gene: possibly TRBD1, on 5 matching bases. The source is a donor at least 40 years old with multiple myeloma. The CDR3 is CATSDLQGADTQYF. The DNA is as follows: TGTGCCACCAGTGATTTGCAGGGCGCAGATACGCAGTATTTT.